This T cell receptor (beta chain) was identified in a study of human T cells and chemical hapten exposure. V was trimmed by 11 bases and J by 4 bases, leaving 17 bases between them. The germline V gene has CDR1 LGHDT and CDR2 YNNKEL (reference sequence). The CDR3 has 13 amino acids. TCRdb analysed the 5' RACE reads with MiXCR anew, one entry per CDR3 protein. The sample lists fewer than 150,000 distinct CDR3 sequences, approximately 20% occurring once. Researchers extracted total RNA from unfractionated whole blood. This clonotype appeared a few times. The sequence was obtained from a human donor in good health. The chain employs TRBV3-1 and TRBJ1-1; a weak D match, TRBD1 (5 bases). The CDR3 sequence is CACCSGGTTEAFF. The CDR3, as DNA: TGTGCCTGCTGCTCGGGCGGGACCACTGAAGCTTTCTTT.